Detailed here is one T cell receptor (beta chain). The same CDR3 can be traced to other DNA sequences in this sample. Sorted-subset replicate PCR reactions contained roughly 200 ng DNA, corresponding to approximately 30,000 T cell genomes. Sequenced by immunoSEQ multiplex PCR; TCRdb stores in-frame clones only, minus some. Among around 1.4 million clones listed, just under 99% were seen once. The data stem from a study of shared clonotypes between healthy human individuals. The healthy adult donors were HIV-negative and reported no recent acute infections or vaccinations. The investigators split CD4+ cells into a CD45RA+ naive subset and a CD45RA-negative memory subset. Specimen: naive CD4+ T cells sorted from blood. As to subset: CD45RA+ positively selected. The TCR sequence derives from a man aged 25-45 years in good health.

The chain's CDR3 is CASSSPSGRTDTQYF. As DNA, the CDR3 is TGCGCCAGCAGCTCCCCTAGCGGGAGAACAGATACGCAGTATTTT. This chain links TRBV5-1 with TRBJ2-3; 10 positions match TRBD2. The CDR3 length is 15 residues. CDR1 SGHRS and CDR2 YFSETQ come from the germline V gene. Unmatched junction bases numbered 4, after V lost 3 bases and J lost 3 bases.